These 11 T cell receptor beta chains were all obtained from the same sample, sequenced in a study of blood T cell repertoires in COVID-19. The assay was immunoSEQ multiplex PCR, and TCRdb's table has in-frame clones only and misses some. The top ten clones hold about 9.5% of a sample with some 240,000 clones, just under 85% of them seen once. The specimen sequenced was peripheral blood. The receptors here all came from a woman older than 75 with acute or convalescent COVID-19.

This clone was counted once. The chain recombines TRBV29-1 with TRBJ2-3, with D perhaps TRBD1 (6 bases). CDR3 length equals 15 residues. The V end was cut by 5 bases, the J end by 0 bases, with 15 bases between. Germline CDR1 is SQVTM and CDR2 is ANQGSEA. The CDR3 coding sequence is TGCAGCGTTTCAAGGGATAGGGGGAGCACAGATACGCAGTATTTT. This gives the protein CSVSRDRGSTDTQYF.

This chain links TRBV27 with TRBJ1-1, with D unresolved. The germline V gene encodes CDR1 MNHEY and CDR2 SMNVEV (reference sequence). The CDR3 runs 15 residues. Trimming stripped 4 bases from V and 4 bases from J, with 16 bases between. The CDR3 reads CASSWAGSLATEAFF. The CDR3 DNA reads TGTGCCAGCAGTTGGGCCGGCAGCCTTGCCACTGAAGCTTTCTTT.

The chain carries TRBV6-6 and TRBJ1-5; 7 bases align to TRBD1. This CDR3 contains 15 residues. Germline-derived CDR1 and CDR2 are MNHNY and SVGAGI (reference sequence). Losses at the gene ends were 7 bases for V and 7 bases for J; bases not matched to a gene: 13. The CDR3 loop reads CASTPVQGPEQPQHF. The CDR3 nucleotides are TGTGCCAGCACCCCGGTACAGGGGCCAGAGCAGCCCCAGCATTTT.

J is TRBJ1-4 and V is TRBV7-8, with D maybe TRBD1 (6 bases). The length of the CDR3 is 14 residues. Per germline, CDR1 SGHVS and CDR2 FQNEAQ. V lost 7 bases to trimming and J lost 6 bases, with 15 bases between them. The CDR3 coding sequence is TGTGCCAGCAATAGGGGCAGGGGCGATGAAAAACTGTTTTTT. Encoded protein: CASNRGRGDEKLFF.

The chain combines TRBV11-2 with TRBJ1-2; 7 bases fit TRBD1. V lost 6 bases and J lost 4; bases outside the gene matches: 8. Looked up from germline, CDR1 is SGHAT and CDR2 is FQNNGV. The CDR3 length is 14 residues. The CDR3, as DNA: TGTGCCAGCAGTCCAATGGGACAGCTCTATGGCTACACCTTC. It translates to CASSPMGQLYGYTF.

A few counts support this clone. This chain links TRBV7-9 with TRBJ1-2; D is uncertain. The CDR3 is 14 residues long. Looked up from germline, CDR1 is SEHNR and CDR2 is FQNEAQ (reference sequence). The V and J ends lost 2 bases and 8 bases respectively, with 15 bases between them. DNA for the CDR3: TGTGCCAGCAGCTTATCCCCGGAGGCGGAGGGCTACACCTTC. Its protein product is CASSLSPEAEGYTF.

The chain has TRBV20-1 and TRBJ2-1, with D tentatively TRBD2 (6 bases). The CDR3 loop spans 17 amino acids. Germline V gene sequence: CDR1 DFQATT, CDR2 SNEGSKA (reference sequence). Trimming took 3 bases from V and 0 from J, leaving 18 bases between them. CDR3 protein: CSASTAGTDDSYNEQFF. CDR3 DNA sequence: TGCAGTGCTAGTACCGCCGGGACTGACGACTCCTACAATGAGCAGTTCTTC.

The chain carries TRBV28 and TRBJ2-7; 7 nucleotides agree with TRBD2. V gave up 6 bases and J gave up 3 bases; unmatched junction bases: 14. The CDR3 spans 16 residues. The germline V gene encodes CDR1 MDHEN and CDR2 SYDVKM. In DNA form, the CDR3 reads TGTGCCAGCAGATTCCGGGGGAGGGGAAGCTTCTACGAGCAGTACTTC. This encodes CASRFRGRGSFYEQYF.

The rearrangement joins TRBV6-5 to TRBJ2-2; D perhaps matches TRBD1 (6 bases). V shed 10 bases and J shed 0 bases, with 15 bases lying between them. The CDR3 has 15 amino acids. From germline, CDR1 is MNHEY and CDR2 SVGAGI. The CDR3 reads CATTETGSNTGELFF. The CDR3 DNA reads as TGTGCCACCACCGAGACAGGATCGAACACCGGGGAGCTGTTTTTT.

CDR3 DNA: TGTGCCAGTAGAATCAAGCCGACAGGGGGCGGCTATGGCTACACCTTC. Residues: CASRIKPTGGGYGYTF. The V call is TRBV19, the J call TRBJ1-2; 10 bases are a match to TRBD1. The germline V gene encodes CDR1 LNHDA and CDR2 SQIVND (reference sequence). The V gene end was trimmed by 6 bases and the J gene end by 4 bases; junction bases not matched to a gene: 11. The CDR3 is made up of 16 amino acids.

This chain connects TRBV19 to TRBJ1-1, with 9 bases lining up with TRBD1. J lost 8 bases, V lost 5 bases, and 12 bases had no gene match. The CDR3 totals 15 residues. Germline V gives CDR1 LNHDA, CDR2 SQIVND (reference sequence). CDR3 loop: CASSGRDRAPGEAFF. CDR3 in DNA: TGTGCCAGTAGTGGCAGGGACAGGGCGCCGGGGGAAGCTTTCTTT.